The 13 T cell receptor beta chains reported below all come from one sample, sequenced in a study of blood T cells in healthy people across ages (dated by TCRdb to between 2015 and 2017). Library construction relied on 5' RACE. The sequencing machine was an Illumina HiSeq 2500. A second PCR of roughly 6 to 12 cycles was run with a J-beta primer mix and a sample-barcoded 5' primer. In-frame beta chains were kept once TCRdb had trimmed the public reads at Q25 with fastp and called clones with MiXCR. Entries that share a CDR3 protein sequence are merged under the most common genes and DNA. Within this sample are 780,000 or so distinct CDR3 sequences, with approximately 25% of them counted one time only. The ten largest clones take up under 4% of the sample. Another study also made use of these data, one on T cells of mothers and their children.

Sequenced sample: blood. The receptor set was obtained from a boy between 10 and 17 years old in good health.

The V call is TRBV20-1, the J call TRBJ1-4; no clear D gene. Germline V gives CDR1 DFQATT, CDR2 SNEGSKA (reference sequence). Trimming cost V 3 bases and J 8 bases, with 13 bases left between them. This CDR3 has 13 residues. The CDR3 bases are TGCAGTGCTAGTACAAGGGTTCAGGAAAAACTGTTTTTT. Protein sequence: CSASTRVQEKLFF.

In its sample, this clonotype was seen a few times. The chain combines TRBV7-3 with TRBJ2-2; 7 bases are shared with TRBD2. J gave up 7 bases and V 4 bases, and 9 bases lay outside the gene matches. The germline V gene encodes CDR1 SGHTA and CDR2 FQGTGA. The CDR3 is made up of 15 amino acids. The chain's CDR3 is CASSSREGEGGELFF. CDR3 in DNA: TGTGCCAGCAGCTCGCGAGAAGGGGAGGGCGGGGAGCTGTTTTTT.

The CDR3 nucleotides read TGCGCCAGCAGCTTTGGCGCGGGGGCGAACACCGGGGAGCTGTTTTTT. Protein sequence: CASSFGAGANTGELFF. The chain links TRBV5-1 to TRBJ2-2, with TRBD2 identical over 7 bases. This CDR3 has 16 residues. Germline V CDR1 and CDR2: SGHRS, YFSETQ. J gave up 0 bases and V 2 bases, and 4 bases lay outside the gene matches.

This clonotype was seen a few times. This chain links TRBV7-6 with TRBJ1-2; D perhaps matches TRBD1 (5 bases). Germline lookup yields CDR1 SGHVS and CDR2 FNYEAQ. CDR3 length: 15 residues. V lost 1 base, J lost 8 bases, and 17 bases lay in between. The CDR3 spells CASSLDMQGFGGYTF. The CDR3 nucleotides are TGTGCCAGCAGCTTAGACATGCAGGGCTTCGGCGGCTACACCTTC.

CDR3 sequence reads: CASSQASAGGNYGYTF. The CDR3 coding sequence is TGTGCCAGCAGCCAGGCCTCCGCAGGGGGGAACTATGGCTACACCTTC. The genes are TRBV14 and TRBJ1-2; 7 nucleotides agree with TRBD1. CDR3 length equals 16 residues. Germline CDR1 reads SGHDN; CDR2 reads FVKESK. J was trimmed by 2 bases and V by 3 bases; bases with no gene match: 9.

V and J are TRBV11-2 and TRBJ2-7; D possibly matches TRBD1 or TRBD2 (5 bases each). This CDR3 is 15 amino acids long. With 0 bases removed from V and 3 bases from J, the gap between germline ends came to 12 bases. Germline V gives CDR1 SGHAT, CDR2 FQNNGV. The chain's CDR3 is CASSLDFGAVYEQYF. CDR3 DNA: TGTGCCAGCAGCTTAGATTTCGGGGCTGTCTACGAGCAGTACTTC.

The chain joins TRBV4-2 to TRBJ2-2; the D is unclear. CDR3 size: 14 residues. Per the germline V gene, CDR1 is LGHNA and CDR2 is YNFKEQ. With 4 bases removed from V and 4 bases from J, the gap between germline ends came to 10 bases. The CDR3 spells CASSLTPGTGELFF. The CDR3 DNA reads TGTGCCAGCAGCCTCACCCCAGGCACCGGGGAGCTGTTTTTT.

This clonotype was seen a handful of times. The rearrangement joins TRBV15 to TRBJ2-7; no clear D. Germline CDR1 reads LNHNV; CDR2 reads YYDKDF (reference sequence). V dropped 2 bases and J dropped 6 bases, with 14 bases sitting between them. The CDR3 is 14 amino acids. CDR3: CATSRFPQNAEQYF. CDR3 DNA sequence: TGTGCCACCAGCAGATTCCCTCAAAATGCCGAGCAGTACTTC.

The J gene is TRBJ2-4, the V gene TRBV12-3 or TRBV12-4; D may be TRBD1 or TRBD2 (5 bases each). CDR3 length equals 14 residues. V lost 1 base and J lost 6, with 10 bases in between. CDR3 protein: CASSLGGSLNIQYF. The CDR3 DNA sequence: TGTGCCAGCAGTTTAGGGGGGTCCCTAAACATTCAGTACTTC.

The chain's CDR3 is CASSPLASSYEQYF. CDR3 DNA: TGTGCCAGCTCACCGTTGGCGTCCTCCTACGAGCAGTACTTC. The chain recombines TRBV18 with TRBJ2-5; D not resolved. TRBJ2-7 matches the DNA end more closely, so the J call is doubtful. Germline values: CDR1 KGHSH, CDR2 LQKENI. CDR3 size: 14 residues.

This clonotype was recorded a few times. J is TRBJ2-4 and V is TRBV6-5; D possibly uses TRBD1 or TRBD2 (5 bases each). V lost 8 bases, J lost 6 bases, and 14 bases lay in between. Germline CDR1 is MNHEY and CDR2 is SVGAGI. The CDR3 runs to 13 residues. CDR3: CASSTGTGNIQYF. The CDR3 DNA reads as TGTGCCAGCTCTACGGGGACGGGAAACATTCAGTACTTC.

The chain couples TRBV7-6 to TRBJ2-7; weak D call: TRBD2 (6 bases). The CDR3 totals 18 residues. The V gene's germline CDR1 is SGHVS and CDR2 FNYEAQ. Trimming took off 1 base at V and 0 bases at J, with 19 bases between the two ends. The CDR3: CASSLEGPSALGSYEQYF. DNA of the CDR3: TGTGCCAGCAGCTTAGAAGGTCCTAGCGCGCTGGGCTCCTACGAGCAGTACTTC.

The rearrangement links TRBV7-8 to TRBJ2-2, with D tentatively TRBD2 (7 bases). V was cut by 7 bases and J by 3 bases, with 21 bases left in between. CDR1 and CDR2 (germline): SGHVS, FQNEAQ. This CDR3 comprises 17 residues. The DNA for the CDR3 is TGTGCCAGCACCATCCAGGGAGGGACACCGTACACCGGGGAGCTGTTTTTT. Translated: CASTIQGGTPYTGELFF. Complete variable domain (other parts from reference TRBV7-8 and TRBJ2-2): GAGVSQSPRYKVAKRGQDVALRCDPISGHVSLFWYQQALGQGPEFLTYFQNEAQLDKSGLPSDRFFAERPEGSVSTLKIQRTQQEDSAVYLCASTIQGGTPYTGELFFGEGSRLTVL.